The 17 T cell receptor beta chains presented below share a single source sample, sequenced in a study of shared T cell receptors in the human thymus. Assay: immunoSEQ multiplex PCR; the TCRdb copy retains only in-frame clones and omits some. Found here are hundreds of thousands of clones, around 87% of them singletons; the top ten hold 0.01%. These data also formed part of another study, on human thymus T cells.

Sequencing was done on a sample of thymocytes. These TCRs come from a boy younger than two with a congenital heart defect.

V usage is TRBV11-1 and J usage is TRBJ2-1; 9 nucleotides align to TRBD2. CDR3 length: 17 amino acids. V was clipped by 8 bases and J by 8 bases; unmatched bases: 19. Germline CDR1 reads SGHAT; CDR2 reads FQDESV (reference sequence). The CDR3 DNA reads as TGTGCCAGCTCCCAAATCGGGGCGGGAGGGCCAAGGGATGAGCAGTTCTTC. Protein product: CASSQIGAGGPRDEQFF.

A single count supports this clone. The J gene is TRBJ2-2, the V gene TRBV30, with TRBD2 matching 9 bases. This CDR3 spans 23 amino acids. Germline V CDR1 and CDR2: GTSNPN, SVGIG (reference sequence). V shed 3 bases and J 3 bases; nucleotides not matched to a gene: 29. CDR3 region: CAWSLEGAGRTKREERDTGELFF. Here the CDR3 DNA reads TGTGCCTGGAGCCTGGAAGGGGCGGGCCGCACCAAGCGGGAGGAAAGGGACACCGGGGAGCTGTTTTTT. Combining the CDR3 with reference TRBV30 and TRBJ2-2 gives the whole variable domain SQTIHQWPATLVQPVGSPLSLECTVEGTSNPNLYWYRQAAGRGLQLLFYSVGIGQISSEVPQNLSASRPQDRQFILSSKKLLLSDSGFYLCAWSLEGAGRTKREERDTGELFFGEGSRLTVL.

Only one count was recorded for this clone. V usage is TRBV19 and J usage is TRBJ1-2; 7 bases line up with TRBD1. This CDR3 region has 18 residues. V shed 7 bases and J 0 bases; nucleotides not matched to a gene: 17. In germline, CDR1 is LNHDA, CDR2 SQIVND (reference sequence). The DNA of the CDR3 is TGTGCCAGTACCAATTGCTCCCTGAGGGGGCCAGCTAACTATGGCTACACCTTC. Translated: CASTNCSLRGPANYGYTF.

This sequence joins TRBV28 and TRBJ2-1; 9 bases match TRBD2. The junction had 3 bases not matched to a gene; V was cut back by 4 bases and J by 2 bases. The CDR3 has 15 amino acids. In germline, CDR1 is MDHEN, CDR2 SYDVKM. The CDR3 region is CASSWSGRPYNEQFF. CDR3 coding DNA: TGTGCCAGCAGTTGGAGCGGGAGGCCCTACAATGAGCAGTTCTTC.

V is TRBV5-6 and J is TRBJ2-5; 7 nucleotides align to TRBD1. The CDR3 is made up of 14 amino acids. The V gene end was trimmed by 4 bases and the J gene end by 0 bases; junction bases not matched to a gene: 3. Germline CDR1 SGHDT, CDR2 YYEEEE. This CDR3 reads CASSEGTDQETQYF. The CDR3 region has the DNA TGTGCCAGCAGCGAGGGGACAGACCAAGAGACCCAGTACTTC.

Concerning this clone: Other DNA sequences from this sample encode an identical CDR3 as well. The J gene is TRBJ2-1, the V gene TRBV2, with D perhaps matching TRBD2 (6 bases). CDR1 is SNHLY, CDR2 FYNNEI, per germline. V dropped 4 bases and J dropped 0 bases, with 16 bases sitting between them. This CDR3 region has 17 residues. Here the CDR3 DNA reads TGTGCCAGCAGTGGCCCCCCCATAGCGGTCTCCTACAATGAGCAGTTCTTC. Its translation is CASSGPPIAVSYNEQFF. Using reference TRBV2 and TRBJ2-1 for the parts outside the CDR3, the full variable domain is EPEVTQTPSHQVTQMGQEVILRCVPISNHLYFYWYRQILGQKVEFLVSFYNNEISEKSEIFDDQFSVERPDGSNFTLKIRSTKLEDSAMYFCASSGPPIAVSYNEQFFGPGTRLTVL.

J is TRBJ2-1 and V is TRBV5-8; D unclear. The CDR3 totals 13 residues. The V gene's germline CDR1 is SGHTS and CDR2 YDEGEE. The germline V and J ends were trimmed by 1 base and 7 bases, with 9 bases remaining between them. This CDR3 is CASSLSRINEQFF. As DNA, the CDR3 is TGTGCCAGCAGCTTGTCGCGGATTAATGAGCAGTTCTTC. The entire variable domain, with the rest obtained from reference TRBV5-8 and TRBJ2-1, is as follows: EAGVTQSPTHLIKTRGQQATLRCSPISGHTSVYWYQQALGLGLQFLLWYDEGEERNRGNFPPRFSGRQFPNYSSELNVNALELEDSALYLCASSLSRINEQFFGPGTRLTVL.

The V and J genes are TRBV6-1 and TRBJ2-7; 12 bases are shared with TRBD2. The CDR3 spans 13 residues. Germline assignment: CDR1 MNHNS and CDR2 SASEGT. The V gene end was trimmed by 7 bases and the J gene end by 6 bases; junction bases not matched to a gene: 4. Here the CDR3 reads CASNLAGGVEQYF. Here the CDR3 DNA reads TGTGCCAGCAACCTAGCGGGAGGGGTCGAGCAGTACTTC.

The V call is TRBV28, the J call TRBJ2-1, with 7 bases aligning to TRBD2. The CDR3 runs 14 residues. The V segment lost 4 bases and the J segment 8 bases; nucleotides outside the gene matches: 8. Germline CDR1 and CDR2: MDHEN and SYDVKM. DNA of the CDR3: TGTGCCAGCAGTTCCGAGGCTAGCGGCGATGAGCAGTTCTTC. The encoded protein is CASSSEASGDEQFF.

This clone was detected a few times. V is TRBV19 and J is TRBJ2-5; 8 nucleotides agree with TRBD2. The CDR3 is made up of 15 amino acids. V shed 4 bases and J 4 bases; nucleotides not matched to a gene: 8. Germline V gene data show CDR1 as LNHDA and CDR2 as SQIVND (reference sequence). Written as DNA, the CDR3 is TGTGCCAGTAGTACAACGACTAGCGAAACAGAGACCCAGTACTTC. This gives the protein CASSTTTSETETQYF.

The chain has TRBV29-1 and TRBJ2-5; TRBD1 matches 9 bases. Gene TRBJ2-7 matches the end of the DNA better, so the J call may be wrong. Germline values: CDR1 SQVTM, CDR2 ANQGSEA. This CDR3 has 16 amino acids. The DNA for the CDR3 is TGCAGCGTTGAAGACCTCCGGGACAGGGAGATGAACGAGCAGTACTTC. The encoded protein is CSVEDLRDREMNEQYF.

V and J are TRBV7-9 and TRBJ2-4; 11 bases are a match to TRBD1. Germline lookup yields CDR1 SEHNR and CDR2 FQNEAQ (reference sequence). V trimming: 5 bases; J trimming: 5 bases; junction bases outside the gene matches: 5. The length of the CDR3 is 15 residues. CDR3 in DNA: TGTGCCAGCAGCAACGGACAGGGGGCGGAAAACATTCAGTACTTC. This codes for CASSNGQGAENIQYF.

J is TRBJ2-7 and V is TRBV7-6, with 10 bases lining up with TRBD1. Trimming cost V 5 bases and J 4 bases; bases outside gene matches: 8. This CDR3 is 15 amino acids long. CDR1 is SGHVS and CDR2 is FNYEAQ in the germline V gene. The DNA for the CDR3 is TGTGCCAGCAGCCCGGGGGACAGGGGAACTTACGAGCAGTACTTC. It yields the protein CASSPGDRGTYEQYF.

The V and J genes are TRBV4-3 and TRBJ2-2; TRBD2 matches at 10 bases. V gave up 0 bases and J gave up 7 bases; unmatched junction bases: 11. The CDR3 totals 18 residues. Looked up from germline, CDR1 is LGHNA and CDR2 is YSLEER. CDR3 sequence: CASSQEVPLAGDIGELFF. The CDR3 DNA reads TGCGCCAGCAGCCAAGAGGTCCCGCTAGCGGGAGATATCGGGGAGCTGTTTTTT.

This clone was observed once. This chain links TRBV18 with TRBJ1-1; possible D gene TRBD1, 5 bases. Trimming cost V 3 bases and J 3 bases, with 8 bases left between them. CDR1 is KGHSH, CDR2 LQKENI, per germline. There are 13 residues in the CDR3. CDR3 in amino acids: CASSPGGDTEAFF. In DNA, the CDR3 is TGTGCCAGCTCACCGGGAGGGGACACTGAAGCTTTCTTT. The variable domain in full, completed from reference TRBV18 and TRBJ1-1, reads NAGVMQNPRHLVRRRGQEARLRCSPMKGHSHVYWYRQLPEEGLKFMVYLQKENIIDESGMPKERFSAEFPKEGPSILRIQQVVRGDSAAYFCASSPGGDTEAFFGQGTRLTVV.

The V call is TRBV19, the J call TRBJ2-1, with 11 positions matching TRBD2. Germline V gene lookup returns CDR1 LNHDA and CDR2 SQIVND (reference sequence). The CDR3 has 21 amino acids. Trimming cost V 4 bases and J 5 bases; bases outside gene matches: 22. The DNA for the CDR3 is TGTGCCAGTAGTAATTTATACCGGGAACTAGCGGGAGTCGGTGAGGACAATGAGCAGTTCTTC. Protein: CASSNLYRELAGVGEDNEQFF. Complete variable domain (other parts from reference TRBV19 and TRBJ2-1): DGGITQSPKYLFRKEGQNVTLSCEQNLNHDAMYWYRQDPGQGLRLIYYSQIVNDFQKGDIAEGYSVSREKKESFPLTVTSAQKNPTAFYLCASSNLYRELAGVGEDNEQFFGPGTRLTVL.

V and J are TRBV4-3 and TRBJ2-2; D not resolved. The CDR3 is made up of 15 amino acids. V lost 1 base to trimming and J lost 6 bases, with 12 bases between them. Germline CDR1 and CDR2: LGHNA and YSLEER. The CDR3 DNA reads TGCGCCAGCAGCCAAGTCGAAGCGTACGCCGGGGAGCTGTTTTTT. The encoded protein is CASSQVEAYAGELFF.